The sequence of this T cell receptor (beta chain) was determined in a study of OX40 agonist ivuxolimab in advanced cancers. Study as a whole: The drug used for patients, ivuxolimab, was an agonistic anti-OX40 (CD134) antibody. General study findings and limits: Some patients without response likewise showed low normalized clonal expansion. Doses of 0.1 to 3.0 mg/kg were accompanied by clonal expansion of CD4+ and CD8+ blood T cells by week 6. Researchers report that CD8+ T cells had, on average, more expanded clones than CD4+.

Some clones are missing from TCRdb's copy, which holds only in-frame ones; the method was immunoSEQ multiplex PCR. The sample holds approximately 76,000 clones, over 75% seen once. To note about this clone: Its antigen is undetermined.

The V and J ends lost 6 bases and 3 bases respectively, with 6 bases between them. The CDR3 extends over 11 amino acids. Germline V gives CDR1 SGHRS, CDR2 YFSETQ. Source: CD4+ or CD8+ T cells sorted from blood, taken in a trial of the OX40 agonist ivuxolimab. The V call is TRBV5-1, the J call TRBJ1-1; the D gene is possibly TRBD1 (6 bases). This TCR was sampled from an adult with an advanced solid tumor such as melanoma, head and neck, liver or kidney cancer. CDR3: CASKGDTEAFF. CDR3 DNA: TGCGCCAGCAAGGGGGACACTGAAGCTTTCTTT.